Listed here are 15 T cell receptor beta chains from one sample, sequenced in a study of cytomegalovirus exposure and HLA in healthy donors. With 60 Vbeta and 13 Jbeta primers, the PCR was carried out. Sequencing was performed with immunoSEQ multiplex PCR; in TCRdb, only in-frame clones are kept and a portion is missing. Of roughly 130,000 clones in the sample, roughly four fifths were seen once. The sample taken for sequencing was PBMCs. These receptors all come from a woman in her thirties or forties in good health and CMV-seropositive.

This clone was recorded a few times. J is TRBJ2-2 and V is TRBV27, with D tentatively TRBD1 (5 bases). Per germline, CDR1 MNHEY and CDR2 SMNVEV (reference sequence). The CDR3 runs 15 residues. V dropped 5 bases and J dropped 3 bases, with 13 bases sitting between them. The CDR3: CASSLGAVYTGELFF. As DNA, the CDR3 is TGTGCCAGCAGTCTTGGGGCGGTCTACACCGGGGAGCTGTTTTTT.

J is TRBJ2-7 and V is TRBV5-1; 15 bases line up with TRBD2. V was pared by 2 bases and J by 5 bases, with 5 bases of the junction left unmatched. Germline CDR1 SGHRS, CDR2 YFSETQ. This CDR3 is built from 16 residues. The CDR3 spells CASSLGLAGGQNEQYF. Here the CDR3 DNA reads TGCGCCAGCAGCTTAGGACTAGCGGGGGGGCAAAACGAGCAGTACTTC.

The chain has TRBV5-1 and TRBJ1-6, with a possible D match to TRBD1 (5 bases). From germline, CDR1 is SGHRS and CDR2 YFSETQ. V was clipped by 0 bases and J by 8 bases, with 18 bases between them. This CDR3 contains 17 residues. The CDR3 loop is CASSLEPAGLGDSPLHF. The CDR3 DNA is TGCGCCAGCAGCTTGGAACCGGCGGGGTTAGGGGATTCACCCCTCCACTTT.

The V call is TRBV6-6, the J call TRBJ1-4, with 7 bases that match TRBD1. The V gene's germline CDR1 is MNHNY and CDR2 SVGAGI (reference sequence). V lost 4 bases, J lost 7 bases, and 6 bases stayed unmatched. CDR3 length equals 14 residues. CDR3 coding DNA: TGTGCCAGCAGTTTACAGTCAGGGGGTGAAAAACTGTTTTTT. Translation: CASSLQSGGEKLFF.

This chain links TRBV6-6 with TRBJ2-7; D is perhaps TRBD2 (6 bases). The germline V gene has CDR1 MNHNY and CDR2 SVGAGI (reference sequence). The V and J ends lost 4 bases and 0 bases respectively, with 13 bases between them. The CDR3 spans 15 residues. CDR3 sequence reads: CASSSAGPSSYEQYF. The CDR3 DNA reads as TGTGCCAGCAGTTCGGCGGGGCCTAGCTCCTACGAGCAGTACTTC.

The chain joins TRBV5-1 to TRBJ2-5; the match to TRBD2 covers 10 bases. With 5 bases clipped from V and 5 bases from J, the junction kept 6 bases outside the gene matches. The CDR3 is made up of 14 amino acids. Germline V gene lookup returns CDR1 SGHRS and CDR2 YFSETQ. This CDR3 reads CASSTSGAVETQYF. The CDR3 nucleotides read TGCGCCAGCAGTACTAGCGGGGCCGTGGAGACCCAGTACTTC.

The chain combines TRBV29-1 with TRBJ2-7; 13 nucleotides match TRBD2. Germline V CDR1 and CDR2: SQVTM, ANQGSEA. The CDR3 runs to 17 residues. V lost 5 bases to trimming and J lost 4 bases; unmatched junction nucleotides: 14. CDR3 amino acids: CSVLELLTSGRRYEQYF. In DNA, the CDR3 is TGCAGCGTTCTGGAACTTTTGACTAGCGGGAGGAGATACGAGCAGTACTTC.

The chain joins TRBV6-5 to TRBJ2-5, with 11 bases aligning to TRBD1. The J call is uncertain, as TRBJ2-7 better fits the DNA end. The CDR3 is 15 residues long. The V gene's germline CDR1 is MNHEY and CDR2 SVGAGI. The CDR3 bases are TGTGCCAGCAGTTACTCCTGGACAGGGGGCAGCGAGCAGTACTTC. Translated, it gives CASSYSWTGGSEQYF.

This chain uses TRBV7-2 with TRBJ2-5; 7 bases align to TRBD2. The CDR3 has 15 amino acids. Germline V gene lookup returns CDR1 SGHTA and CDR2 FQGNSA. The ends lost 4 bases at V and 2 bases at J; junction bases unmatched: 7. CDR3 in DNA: TGTGCCAGCAGCTCCTCGAGACTAGCACAAGAGACCCAGTACTTC. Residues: CASSSSRLAQETQYF. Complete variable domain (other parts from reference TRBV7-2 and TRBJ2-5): GAGVSQSPSNKVTEKGKDVELRCDPISGHTALYWYRQSLGQGLEFLIYFQGNSAPDKSGLPSDRFSAERTGGSVSTLTIQRTQQEDSAVYLCASSSSRLAQETQYFGPGTRLLVL.

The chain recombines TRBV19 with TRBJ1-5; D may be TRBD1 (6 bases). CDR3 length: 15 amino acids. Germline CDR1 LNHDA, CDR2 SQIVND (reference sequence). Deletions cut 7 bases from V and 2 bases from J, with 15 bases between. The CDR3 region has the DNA TGTGCCAGTATTTCCCAGGGGACGGGCAATCAGCCCCAGCATTTT. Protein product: CASISQGTGNQPQHF. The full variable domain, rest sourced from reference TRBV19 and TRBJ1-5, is DGGITQSPKYLFRKEGQNVTLSCEQNLNHDAMYWYRQDPGQGLRLIYYSQIVNDFQKGDIAEGYSVSREKKESFPLTVTSAQKNPTAFYLCASISQGTGNQPQHFGDGTRLSIL.

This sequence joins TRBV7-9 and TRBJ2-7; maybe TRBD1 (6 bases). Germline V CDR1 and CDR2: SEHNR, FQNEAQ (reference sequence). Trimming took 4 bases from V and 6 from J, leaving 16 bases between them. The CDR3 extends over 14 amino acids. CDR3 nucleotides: TGTGCCAGCAGCTACGGACAGAGCCCTTGCGAGCAGTACTTC. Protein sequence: CASSYGQSPCEQYF.

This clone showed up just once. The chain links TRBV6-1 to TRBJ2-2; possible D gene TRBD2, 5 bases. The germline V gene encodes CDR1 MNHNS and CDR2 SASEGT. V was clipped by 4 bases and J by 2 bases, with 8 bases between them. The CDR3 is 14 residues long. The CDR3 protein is CASSVTGNTGELFF. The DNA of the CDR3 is TGTGCCAGCAGTGTGACGGGAAACACCGGGGAGCTGTTTTTT.

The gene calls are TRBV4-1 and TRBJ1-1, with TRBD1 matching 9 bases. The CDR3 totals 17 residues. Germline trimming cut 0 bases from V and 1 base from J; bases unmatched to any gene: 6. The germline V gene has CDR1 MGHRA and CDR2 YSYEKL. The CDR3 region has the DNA TGCGCCAGCAGCCAAGATCCCGGGACAGGGCCGAACACTGAAGCTTTCTTT. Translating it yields CASSQDPGTGPNTEAFF.

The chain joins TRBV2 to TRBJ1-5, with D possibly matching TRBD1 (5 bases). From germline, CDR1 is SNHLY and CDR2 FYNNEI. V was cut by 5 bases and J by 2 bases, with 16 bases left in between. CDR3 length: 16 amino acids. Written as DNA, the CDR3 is TGTGCCAGCAGTTCGGGGGGGAGCTACGGCAATCAGCCCCAGCATTTT. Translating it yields CASSSGGSYGNQPQHF. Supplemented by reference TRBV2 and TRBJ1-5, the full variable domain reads EPEVTQTPSHQVTQMGQEVILRCVPISNHLYFYWYRQILGQKVEFLVSFYNNEISEKSEIFDDQFSVERPDGSNFTLKIRSTKLEDSAMYFCASSSGGSYGNQPQHFGDGTRLSIL.

In nucleotides, the CDR3 is TGTGCCAGCAGCTACCCGGGGCAGGGGGCTGGGGCCAACGTCCTGACTTTC. It yields the protein CASSYPGQGAGANVLTF. The chain combines TRBV7-2 with TRBJ2-6; TRBD1 matches 7 bases. Unmatched junction bases numbered 8, after V lost 4 bases and J lost 2 bases. CDR3 length: 17 residues. Per germline, CDR1 SGHTA and CDR2 FQGNSA.